This TCR beta chain was sequenced during a study of patients and donors after allogeneic stem cell transplantation. This CDR3 is built from 15 residues. The V gene end was trimmed by 4 bases and the J gene end by 6 bases; junction bases not matched to a gene: 8. Per germline, CDR1 DFQATT and CDR2 SNEGSKA (reference sequence). MiXCR was run by TCRdb on the RT-PCR reads, yielding one entry per CDR3 protein. The sample includes about 960,000 distinct CDR3 sequences, more than 15% of them seen just once. The TCR was taken from a human donor who was either an allogeneic HSCT recipient or a stem cell or donor lymphocyte infusion donor (not recorded which). It is not recorded whose cells these are; they may come from a transplant donor. This chain uses TRBV20-1 with TRBJ1-5, with 11 bases matching TRBD1. Input material: blood, either unsorted or a sorted T cell fraction (not recorded which). CDR3 region: CSATSGTGGFQPQHF. CDR3 bases: TGCAGTGCTACTTCCGGGACAGGGGGTTTTCAGCCCCAGCATTTT.